Below, 28 T cell receptor beta chains from the same sample are listed, as sequenced in a study of T cell responses to AZD1222 COVID-19 vaccine. Only in-frame clones appear in the TCRdb table, and some are missing; sequencing was by immunoSEQ multiplex PCR. The table records 150,000 or so clones, approximately 90% of them present only once. The source was peripheral blood, collected on day 0 of AZD1222 vaccination. Receptor source: an adult in good health.

The chain recombines TRBV11-2 with TRBJ1-2, with a possible D match to TRBD1 (5 bases). Germline V lookup: CDR1 SGHAT, CDR2 FQNNGV. Trimming stripped 4 bases from V and 7 bases from J, with 10 bases between. The CDR3 length is 12 residues. The CDR3 DNA reads TGTGCCAGCAGCTGGGGTGGGGCTGGCTACACCTTC. It encodes CASSWGGAGYTF.

The genes are TRBV2 and TRBJ2-5; D might be TRBD2 (6 bases). The length of the CDR3 is 10 residues. V was clipped by 8 bases and J by 5 bases, with 6 bases between them. Germline CDR1 is SNHLY and CDR2 is FYNNEI. CDR3 nucleotides: TGTGCCAGCGGGGGGGAGACCCAGTACTTC. This translates into CASGGETQYF.

This chain uses TRBV3-1 (or the pseudogene TRBV3-2) with TRBJ2-7; no definite D call. This CDR3 comprises 11 residues. The V end was cut by 0 bases, the J end by 7 bases, with 4 bases between. Per germline, CDR1 LGHDT and CDR2 YNNKEL (reference sequence). The CDR3 sequence: CASSQDGEQYF. In DNA, the CDR3 is TGTGCCAGCAGCCAAGACGGTGAGCAGTACTTC.

The genes are TRBV9 and TRBJ2-1, with a tentative D call TRBD2 (5 bases). V dropped 0 bases and J dropped 11 bases, with 12 bases sitting between them. The CDR3 contains 13 residues. Germline-derived CDR1 and CDR2 are SGDLS and YYNGEE. CDR3 DNA: TGTGCCAGCAGCGTAGCAGGACTTAAGCAGCAGTTCTTC. The encoded protein is CASSVAGLKQQFF.

This chain links TRBV5-3 with TRBJ1-6; possible D gene TRBD1, 6 bases. TRBV5-3 carries the ORF label, with uncertain function. This CDR3 has 15 amino acids. The V and J ends lost 0 bases and 4 bases respectively, with 8 bases between them. The CDR3 DNA reads TGTGCCAGAAGCTTGGACAGGGCATATAATTCACCCCTCCACTTT. Its translation is CARSLDRAYNSPLHF.

The J gene is TRBJ2-7, the V gene TRBV19; 11 bases fit TRBD2. J gave up 1 base and V 4 bases, and 3 bases lay outside the gene matches. The germline gives CDR1 LNHDA, CDR2 SQIVND (reference sequence). The CDR3 sequence is 15 residues long. In nucleotides, the CDR3 is TGTGCCAGTAGTAAAGGGACTAGCGGATCCTACGAGCAGTACTTC. It yields the protein CASSKGTSGSYEQYF.

The chain recombines TRBV14 with TRBJ2-7, with D perhaps matching TRBD1 (6 bases). This CDR3 is built from 16 residues. From germline, CDR1 is SGHDN and CDR2 FVKESK. V was clipped by 1 base and J by 2 bases, with 15 bases between them. Here the CDR3 DNA reads TGTGCCAGCAGCCAAGCACGGACAGCCCAAACCTACGAGCAGTACTTC. It codes for CASSQARTAQTYEQYF.

The chain is built from TRBV15 and TRBJ2-3, with 8 positions matching TRBD2. Germline V CDR1 and CDR2: LNHNV, YYDKDF (reference sequence). The length of the CDR3 is 17 residues. With 1 base clipped from V and 1 base from J, the junction kept 7 bases outside the gene matches. CDR3 sequence reads: CATSRGISGSGTDTQYF. The CDR3 bases are TGTGCCACCAGCAGAGGAATAAGCGGGAGTGGCACAGATACGCAGTATTTT. Supplemented by reference TRBV15 and TRBJ2-3, the full variable domain reads DAMVIQNPRYQVTQFGKPVTLSCSQTLNHNVMYWYQQKSSQAPKLLFHYYDKDFNNEADTPDNFQSRRPNTSFCFLDIRSPGLGDTAMYLCATSRGISGSGTDTQYFGPGTRLTVL.

The chain links TRBV7-9 to TRBJ1-2; no reliable D call. The V end was cut by 5 bases, the J end by 2 bases, with 9 bases between. The CDR3 extends over 13 amino acids. Germline CDR1 and CDR2: SEHNR and FQNEAQ (reference sequence). The CDR3 region is CASSAGVNYGYTF. The CDR3 DNA is TGTGCCAGCAGCGCAGGAGTAAACTATGGCTACACCTTC.

The rearrangement uses TRBV4-1 and TRBJ2-7; 7 bases match TRBD1. This CDR3 region has 13 residues. After removal of 5 bases from V and 3 bases from J, the junction contained 4 bases not matched to a gene. Germline assignment: CDR1 MGHRA and CDR2 YSYEKL. CDR3 loop: CASSNRDSYEQYF. The CDR3 region has the DNA TGCGCCAGCAGCAACAGGGACAGCTACGAGCAGTACTTC.

This clone was recorded only once. The rearrangement links TRBV5-1 to TRBJ2-1; D not certain. The CDR3 length is 15 residues. Germline V gene sequence: CDR1 SGHRS, CDR2 YFSETQ. Trimming removed 0 bases from V and 2 bases from J, with 9 bases in between. CDR3 in amino acids: CASSLGFLAYNEQFF. DNA for the CDR3: TGCGCCAGCAGCTTGGGGTTCCTAGCCTACAATGAGCAGTTCTTC.

This chain connects TRBV6-5 to TRBJ2-1; D is possibly TRBD1 or TRBD2 (5 bases each). CDR1 and CDR2 (germline): MNHEY, SVGAGI. Trimming shortened V by 6 bases and J by 13 bases, and 16 bases separated the two germline ends. This CDR3 region has 12 residues. The CDR3 DNA is TGTGCCAGCAGCTCCACCCGGGACCAACAGTTCTTC. Translation gives CASSSTRDQQFF.

The V gene is TRBV9, the J gene TRBJ1-6; D is unresolved. CDR1 SGDLS and CDR2 YYNGEE come from the germline V gene. This CDR3 region has 15 residues. Deletions cut 0 bases from V and 10 bases from J, with 14 bases between. This CDR3 is CASSVGVGKDSPLHF. As DNA, the CDR3 is TGTGCCAGCAGCGTAGGGGTTGGGAAGGACTCACCCCTCCACTTT.

The chain employs TRBV6-5 and TRBJ2-7; D is ambiguous. This CDR3 is built from 13 residues. V was pared by 7 bases and J by 3 bases, with 13 bases between. Germline V gives CDR1 MNHEY, CDR2 SVGAGI. The CDR3 protein is CASTSGPSYEQYF. In DNA form, the CDR3 reads TGTGCCAGCACCTCCGGACCGAGCTACGAGCAGTACTTC.

This clone has a handful of counts. The chain is built from TRBV4-1 and TRBJ1-3; perhaps TRBD1 as D (6 bases). The germline V gene has CDR1 MGHRA and CDR2 YSYEKL. V gave up 0 bases and J gave up 4 bases, with 13 bases separating them. This CDR3 is 16 amino acids long. The CDR3 DNA reads TGCGCCAGCAGCCAAGATGCGCAGGGGTACGGAAACACCATATATTTT. Residues: CASSQDAQGYGNTIYF.

The rearrangement uses TRBV24-1 and TRBJ2-1; possibly TRBD1 or TRBD2 for D (6 bases each). Germline lookup yields CDR1 KGHDR and CDR2 SFDVKD. Trimming removed 4 bases from V and 5 bases from J, with 17 bases in between. The CDR3 runs 16 residues. This chain's CDR3 is CATSESGAVGNNEQFF. The DNA of the CDR3 is TGTGCCACCAGTGAGTCGGGGGCGGTGGGGAACAATGAGCAGTTCTTC.

The chain combines TRBV19 with TRBJ1-5, with D perhaps TRBD1 (5 bases). V was shortened by 2 bases and J by 6 bases, with 11 bases between the two germline ends. In germline, CDR1 is LNHDA, CDR2 SQIVND (reference sequence). The CDR3 is 14 amino acids. CDR3 loop: CASSIQGGSQPQHF. In nucleotides, the CDR3 is TGTGCCAGTAGTATACAGGGAGGGAGTCAGCCCCAGCATTTT.

This chain joins TRBV7-3 and TRBJ1-2; the D is unclear. The CDR3 runs 13 residues. Trimming pared 5 bases from V and 2 bases from J, leaving 9 bases between. CDR1 is SGHTA, CDR2 FQGTGA, per germline. The CDR3 protein is CASSPGLNYGYTF. In DNA, the CDR3 is TGTGCCAGCAGCCCCGGACTCAACTATGGCTACACCTTC. The entire variable domain, with the rest obtained from reference TRBV7-3 and TRBJ1-2, is as follows: GAGVSQTPSNKVTEKGKYVELRCDPISGHTALYWYRQSLGQGPEFLIYFQGTGAADDSGLPNDRFFAVRPEGSVSTLKIQRTERGDSAVYLCASSPGLNYGYTFGSGTRLTVV.

For this clone: At the DNA level, this CDR3 is encoded by other sequences in the same sample as well. The gene calls are TRBV3-1 (or the pseudogene TRBV3-2) and TRBJ1-5, with D maybe TRBD1 (6 bases). V lost 2 bases, J lost 2 bases, and 7 bases lay in between. CDR3 size: 14 residues. From germline, CDR1 is LGHDT and CDR2 YNNKEL (reference sequence). The CDR3, as DNA: TGTGCCAGCAGCCAAAACAGGGGCAATCAGCCCCAGCATTTT. This sequence encodes CASSQNRGNQPQHF.

This clone was detected only once. The V call is TRBV6-1, the J call TRBJ2-3; TRBD2 matches 10 bases. The CDR3 loop spans 18 amino acids. Germline V CDR1 and CDR2: MNHNS, SASEGT. Trimming cost V 0 bases and J 9 bases; bases outside gene matches: 15. CDR3 amino acids: CASSEALVTGTSDDTQYF. Here the CDR3 DNA reads TGTGCCAGCAGTGAAGCCCTAGTGACAGGGACTAGCGACGACACGCAGTATTTT.

The CDR3 protein is CASSRTGVGTDTQYF. In nucleotides, the CDR3 is TGCGCCAGCAGCCGTACAGGGGTGGGCACAGATACGCAGTATTTT. V is TRBV4-1 and J is TRBJ2-3, with 7 bases that match TRBD1. The CDR3 contains 15 residues. V was clipped by 4 bases and J by 1 base; unmatched bases: 5. CDR1 and CDR2 (germline): MGHRA, YSYEKL.

The V gene is TRBV30, the J gene TRBJ1-5; 11 bases are shared with TRBD1. CDR1 is GTSNPN and CDR2 is SVGIG in the germline V gene (reference sequence). The CDR3 extends over 15 amino acids. The V gene end was trimmed by 0 bases and the J gene end by 8 bases; junction bases not matched to a gene: 6. The DNA for the CDR3 is TGTGCCTGGAGTGTAGGACAGGGGGCGAGGGAGCCCCAGCATTTT. This gives the protein CAWSVGQGAREPQHF.

The chain employs TRBV7-2 and TRBJ2-1; TRBD1 might be the D (6 bases). Germline V gene lookup returns CDR1 SGHTA and CDR2 FQGNSA. Trimming shortened V by 2 bases and J by 1 base, and 15 bases separated the two germline ends. This CDR3 has 17 residues. The chain's CDR3 is CASSLSPQGLSYNEQFF. As DNA, the CDR3 is TGTGCCAGCAGCTTAAGTCCACAGGGTCTGTCCTACAATGAGCAGTTCTTC.

This chain joins TRBV30 and TRBJ1-6; possible D gene TRBD1, 5 bases. Germline assignment: CDR1 GTSNPN and CDR2 SVGIG (reference sequence). Deletions cut 3 bases from V and 7 bases from J, with 13 bases between. This CDR3 contains 14 residues. For the CDR3, the DNA is TGTGCCTGGAGGGCCGAGGCAGGGAATTCACCCCTCCACTTT. This encodes CAWRAEAGNSPLHF. Combining the CDR3 with reference TRBV30 and TRBJ1-6 gives the whole variable domain SQTIHQWPATLVQPVGSPLSLECTVEGTSNPNLYWYRQAAGRGLQLLFYSVGIGQISSEVPQNLSASRPQDRQFILSSKKLLLSDSGFYLCAWRAEAGNSPLHFGNGTRLTVT.

This clone occurred once. J is TRBJ2-5 and V is TRBV7-2; 10 nucleotides align to TRBD2. Trimming at V came to 4 bases and at J to 7 bases, leaving 3 bases not matched to a gene. The CDR3 totals 13 residues. Per germline, CDR1 SGHTA and CDR2 FQGNSA. DNA of the CDR3: TGTGCCAGCAGCTCATGGACTAGCGGGACCCAGTACTTC. It encodes CASSSWTSGTQYF.

The sample holds one count of this clone. This chain joins TRBV14 and TRBJ2-3; no clear D. The CDR3 length is 14 residues. V was pared by 3 bases and J by 0 bases, with 7 bases between. Germline loops: CDR1 SGHDN, CDR2 FVKESK. In nucleotides, the CDR3 is TGTGCCAGCAGCCAGCATCCGAGCACAGATACGCAGTATTTT. This sequence encodes CASSQHPSTDTQYF.

The J gene is TRBJ1-5, the V gene TRBV30, with a tentative D call TRBD1 (6 bases). V lost 3 bases and J 4 bases, leaving 13 bases between the germline ends. This CDR3 region has 14 residues. CDR1 and CDR2 (germline): GTSNPN, SVGIG (reference sequence). CDR3 in amino acids: CAWRKKGGNQPQHF. The CDR3 DNA sequence: TGTGCCTGGAGAAAGAAGGGGGGGAATCAGCCCCAGCATTTT.

The CDR3 loop reads CAWSLSPPGELFF. Here the CDR3 DNA reads TGTGCCTGGAGCCTCTCGCCCCCCGGGGAGCTGTTTTTT. The chain carries TRBV30 and TRBJ2-2; D gene uncertain. The CDR3 is made up of 13 amino acids. Germline-derived CDR1 and CDR2 are GTSNPN and SVGIG (reference sequence). The ends were cut back, 3 bases at V and 6 bases at J, with 11 bases in the middle.